Listed below are T cell receptor beta chains from one sample, sequenced in a study of Tregs in tolerant kidney transplant recipients. Here immunoSEQ multiplex PCR was the method, and the copy in TCRdb shows in-frame clones only, minus some. The sample has around 9,700 clones; roughly 89% are singletons. These receptors' antigens are unknown. This sample comprised Tregs from blood cultured with allogeneic cells, obtained before the transplant. Receptors originate from a human patient who received a combined kidney and bone marrow transplant. Each CDR3 is given with its conserved first and last residue.

J: TRBJ2-3
V: TRBV4-2
CDR3: CASSQAAGGITDTQYF

J: TRBJ2-5
V: TRBV11-3
CDR3: CASSLVWTSGPGVQYF

J: TRBJ2-2
V: TRBV10-3
CDR3: CAISPLGTGELFF

J: TRBJ1-5
V: TRBV4-1
CDR3: CASSQRAGQFNQPQHF

J: TRBJ1-1
V: TRBV30
CDR3: CAWSLPTEAFF

J: TRBJ1-1
V: TRBV19
CDR3: CASSIRGGVNTEAFF

J: TRBJ2-1
V: TRBV9
CDR3: CASSKTTTSYNEQFF

J: TRBJ1-1
V: TRBV7-2
CDR3: CASSWGHSNTEAFF

J: TRBJ2-5
V: TRBV9
CDR3: CASRPGLAGVSETQYF

J: TRBJ2-7
V: TRBV7-2
CDR3: CASRKAGGTYEQYF